The clone carrying this T cell receptor (beta chain) was counted once. Profiling relied on immunoSEQ multiplex PCR, and the TCRdb table lists in-frame clones only, not all of them. This sample has a few hundred thousand clones, with about 85% found just once. The source of the sample is a study of blood T cell repertoires in COVID-19. Whole-study context: Samples came from the United States, Italy and Spain, spanning acute and convalescent COVID-19.

Germline values: CDR1 SGHAT, CDR2 FQDESV (reference sequence). The CDR3 consists of 15 residues. The ends lost 5 bases at V and 4 bases at J; junction bases unmatched: 10. Those who participated ranged in age from 18 to 89 years and resided in about two dozen US areas. The chain links TRBV11-1 to TRBJ1-1; 7 bases match TRBD1. The clonotype was recovered from a woman in her twenties or thirties who had recovered from COVID-19. What was sequenced was PBMCs or T cells enriched from blood (not recorded which). CDR3 sequence reads: CASSTQTGVATEAFF. The CDR3 nucleotides are TGTGCCAGCAGCACCCAAACAGGGGTGGCCACTGAAGCTTTCTTT.